The entry below describes one TCR beta chain. What it binds is unknown. Reverse transcription of about 0.5 to 1 ug RNA used random hexamers. TCRdb fed the immunoSEQ multiplex PCR reads into MiXCR, producing one record per CDR3 protein. The data hold about 280,000 distinct CDR3 sequences, with roughly 84% observed a single time. These data belong to a study of CD8 T cells in Susac syndrome. Study outcomes and limitations: The authors acknowledged that the study's TCR sequencing and HLA analysis involved relatively few individuals.

CDR1 and CDR2 (germline): GTSNPN, SVGIG (reference sequence). With 2 bases removed from V and 5 bases from J, the gap between germline ends came to 14 bases. This CDR3 is 14 amino acids long. This TCR came from a human donor with multiple sclerosis. The V call is TRBV30, the J call TRBJ2-3; possible D gene TRBD2, 5 bases. The sample taken for sequencing was CD8+ T cells from PBMCs. The CDR3 nucleotides are TGTGCCTGGAGTTTGTCTAGCATGAGAGATACGCAGTATTTT. Protein: CAWSLSSMRDTQYF.